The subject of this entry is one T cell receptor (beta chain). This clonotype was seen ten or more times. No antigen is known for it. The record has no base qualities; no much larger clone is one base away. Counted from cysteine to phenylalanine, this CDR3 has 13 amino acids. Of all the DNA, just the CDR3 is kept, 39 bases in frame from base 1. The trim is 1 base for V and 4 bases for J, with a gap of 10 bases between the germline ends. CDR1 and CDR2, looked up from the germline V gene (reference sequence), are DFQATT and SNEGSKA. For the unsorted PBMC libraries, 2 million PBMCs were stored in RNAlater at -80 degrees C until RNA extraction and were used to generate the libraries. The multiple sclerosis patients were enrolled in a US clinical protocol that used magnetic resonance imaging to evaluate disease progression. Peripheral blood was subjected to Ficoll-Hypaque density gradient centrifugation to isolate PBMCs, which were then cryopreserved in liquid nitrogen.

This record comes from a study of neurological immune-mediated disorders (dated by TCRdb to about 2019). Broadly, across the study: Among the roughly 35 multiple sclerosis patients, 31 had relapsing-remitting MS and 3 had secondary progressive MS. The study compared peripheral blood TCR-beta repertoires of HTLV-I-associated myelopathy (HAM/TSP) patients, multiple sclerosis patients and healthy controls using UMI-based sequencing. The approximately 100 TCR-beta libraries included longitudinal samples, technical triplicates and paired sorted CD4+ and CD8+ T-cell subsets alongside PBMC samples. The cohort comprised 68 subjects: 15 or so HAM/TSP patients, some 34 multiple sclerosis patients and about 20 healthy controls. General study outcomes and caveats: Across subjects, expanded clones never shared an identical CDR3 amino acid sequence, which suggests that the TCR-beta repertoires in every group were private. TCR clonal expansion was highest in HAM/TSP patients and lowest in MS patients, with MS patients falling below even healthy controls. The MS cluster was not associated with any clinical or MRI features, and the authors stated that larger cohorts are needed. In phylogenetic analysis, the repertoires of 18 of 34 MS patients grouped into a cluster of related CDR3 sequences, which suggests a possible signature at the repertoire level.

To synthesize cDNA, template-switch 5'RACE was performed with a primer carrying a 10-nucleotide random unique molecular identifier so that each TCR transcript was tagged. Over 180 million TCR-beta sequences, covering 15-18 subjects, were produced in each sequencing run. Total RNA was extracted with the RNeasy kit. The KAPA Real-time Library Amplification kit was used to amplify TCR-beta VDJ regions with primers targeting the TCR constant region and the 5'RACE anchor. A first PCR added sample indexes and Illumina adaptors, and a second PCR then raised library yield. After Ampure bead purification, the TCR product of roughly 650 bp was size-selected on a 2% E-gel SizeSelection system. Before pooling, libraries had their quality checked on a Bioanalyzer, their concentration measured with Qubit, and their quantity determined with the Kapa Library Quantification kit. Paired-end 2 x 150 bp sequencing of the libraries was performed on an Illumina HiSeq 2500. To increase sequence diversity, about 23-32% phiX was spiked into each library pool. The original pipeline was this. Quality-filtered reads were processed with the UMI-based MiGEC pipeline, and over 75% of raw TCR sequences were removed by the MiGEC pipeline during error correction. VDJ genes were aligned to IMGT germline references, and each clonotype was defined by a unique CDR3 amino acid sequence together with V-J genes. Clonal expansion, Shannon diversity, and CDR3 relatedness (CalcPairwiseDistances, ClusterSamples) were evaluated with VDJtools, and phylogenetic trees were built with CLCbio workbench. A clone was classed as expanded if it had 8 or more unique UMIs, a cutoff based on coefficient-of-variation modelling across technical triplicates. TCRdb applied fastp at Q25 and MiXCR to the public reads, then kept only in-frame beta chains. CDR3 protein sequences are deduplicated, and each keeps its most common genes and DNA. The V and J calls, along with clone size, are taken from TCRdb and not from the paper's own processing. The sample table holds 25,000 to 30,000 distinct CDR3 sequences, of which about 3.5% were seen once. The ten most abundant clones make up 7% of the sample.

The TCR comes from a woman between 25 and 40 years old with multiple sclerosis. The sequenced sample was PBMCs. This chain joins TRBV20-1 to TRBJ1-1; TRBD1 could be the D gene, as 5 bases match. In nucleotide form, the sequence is TGCAGTGCTAGAGTGGTCGGGACCACTGAAGCTTTCTTT. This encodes CSARVVGTTEAFF.